This is a list of T cell receptor beta chains from one sample in a study of Graves' ophthalmopathy and Graves' hyperthyroidism. TCRdb passed the multiplex PCR reads through MiXCR, listing each CDR3 protein once. This table holds 200,000 to 300,000 distinct CDR3 sequences, around 45% found once. Material for sequencing was peripheral blood. These receptors originate from an adult man with Graves' ophthalmopathy. Both conserved end residues are part of each CDR3. Fields, in order: D gene, V gene, J gene, clone size, CDR3 protein, CDR3 DNA. The D gene is left open where the match is weak. The listing skips clone size in some rows; elsewhere it reads once, few, many or a size class.

.	TRBV24-1	TRBJ1-6	.	CATSRPLRNSPLHF	TGTGCCACCAGCCGACCACTGCGAAATTCACCCCTCCACTTT
.	TRBV2	TRBJ1-2	.	CASSYSSLEGYTF	TGTGCCAGCAGTTACTCGAGTCTCGAGGGCTACACCTTC
.	TRBV24-1	TRBJ1-2	.	CATSRAAHYGYTF	TGTGCCACCAGTCGAGCGGCTCACTATGGCTACACCTTC
TRBD1	TRBV7-9	TRBJ1-2	.	CASSEAPGQGGSRGYTF	TGTGCCAGCAGTGAAGCGCCGGGACAGGGGGGCTCGCGCGGCTACACCTTC
.	TRBV2	TRBJ2-5	.	CAGNRGEKETQYF	TGTGCCGGAAATCGCGGGGAAAAAGAGACCCAGTACTTC
.	TRBV24-1	TRBJ2-5	many	CATSDLGRGGRGTQYF	TGTGCCACCAGTGACCTCGGACGGGGAGGAAGGGGGACCCAGTACTTC
.	TRBV11-2	TRBJ2-2	few	CASSLEAGELFF	TGTGCCAGCAGCTTAGAGGCTGGGGAGCTGTTTTTT
TRBD1	TRBV7-2	TRBJ1-2	.	CASSFITGGAVGGYTF	TGTGCCAGCAGCTTCATTACAGGGGGCGCCGTGGGTGGCTACACCTTC
.	TRBV24-1	TRBJ2-5	once	CATSEIGKGDLKETQYF	TGTGCCACCAGTGAAATAGGAAAGGGGGACCTAAAAGAGACCCAGTACTTC
TRBD2	TRBV7-2	TRBJ2-7	few	CASSADSGRVHEQYF	TGTGCCAGCAGCGCTGATAGCGGGAGGGTGCACGAGCAGTACTTC
TRBD2	TRBV29-1	TRBJ2-5	few	CSVELAGFWETQYF	TGCAGCGTTGAGCTAGCGGGGTTCTGGGAGACCCAGTACTTC
.	TRBV14	TRBJ1-4	.	CASSQNSGEKLFF	TGTGCCAGCAGCCAAAATTCAGGGGAAAAACTGTTTTTT
TRBD1	TRBV29-1	TRBJ2-7	few	CSGTGTGTYEQYF	TGCAGCGGGACCGGGACAGGGACCTACGAGCAGTACTTC
TRBD2	TRBV7-9	TRBJ2-5	.	CASSRPGTSGRAGETQYF	TGTGCCAGCAGCAGACCCGGGACTAGCGGGAGGGCCGGTGAGACCCAGTACTTC
TRBD1	TRBV29-1	TRBJ1-1	few	CIPGTVNTEAFF	TGCATCCCCGGGACAGTAAACACTGAAGCTTTCTTT
.	TRBV10-3	TRBJ1-1	.	CAISETANTEAFF	TGTGCCATCAGTGAGACAGCGAACACTGAAGCTTTCTTT
TRBD1	TRBV7-6	TRBJ1-2	.	CASSRAADRVNTF	TGTGCCAGCAGCCGGGCCGCGGACAGGGTAAACACCTTC
.	TRBV2	TRBJ1-4	.	CASSQGRDGEKLFF	TGTGCCAGCAGCCAGGGCCGGGACGGAGAAAAACTGTTTTTT
.	TRBV6-5	TRBJ2-7	few	CASSYGVGEQYF	TGTGCCAGCAGTTACGGGGTGGGCGAGCAGTACTTC
.	TRBV6-5	TRBJ1-1	few	CASSENANTEAFF	TGTGCCAGCAGTGAGAATGCAAACACTGAAGCTTTCTTT
.	TRBV11-2	TRBJ2-7	few	CASSLAVGALHEQYF	TGTGCTAGCAGCTTAGCTGTGGGGGCCCTACACGAGCAGTACTTC
.	TRBV5-6	TRBJ2-5	few	CASTARGRLQETQYF	TGTGCCAGCACCGCAAGGGGACGGCTACAAGAGACCCAGTACTTC
.	TRBV6-1	TRBJ1-2	few	CASSSSLGYYGYTF	TGTGCCAGCAGTTCCTCCCTAGGATACTATGGCTACACCTTC
.	TRBV7-8	TRBJ2-7	few	CASSSGLGEQYF	TGTGCCAGCAGCTCAGGGTTAGGCGAGCAGTACTTC
.	TRBV20-1	TRBJ1-1	.	CSAAPRRESAFF	TGCAGTGCCGCCCCCAGACGGGAATCAGCTTTCTTT
.	TRBV7-2	TRBJ1-3	.	CASSPGRTPGHSGNTIYF	TGTGCCAGCAGCCCCGGCAGGACTCCGGGCCACTCTGGAAACACCATATATTTT
.	TRBV15	TRBJ2-7	few	CATSRDQGGAYEQYF	TGTGCCACCAGCAGAGATCAGGGCGGAGCCTACGAGCAGTACTTC
.	TRBV5-1	TRBJ2-7	.	CASSLRRGSYEQYF	TGCGCCAGCAGCTTGCGTAGGGGATCCTACGAGCAGTACTTC
.	TRBV7-9	TRBJ2-7	.	CASSLGGQTVSSYEQYF	TGTGCCAGCAGCTTAGGAGGACAGACTGTGAGCTCCTACGAGCAGTACTTC
TRBD2	TRBV27	TRBJ2-5	.	CASSLGGGRAETQYF	TGTGCCAGCAGTTTAGGAGGCGGGAGGGCAGAGACCCAGTACTTC
.	TRBV2	TRBJ1-5	.	CASRDVDSYNQPQHF	TGTGCCAGCAGAGATGTTGACAGTTACAATCAGCCCCAGCATTTT
.	TRBV24-1	TRBJ2-3	.	CATIGPLSTDTQYF	TGTGCCACCATAGGACCTTTAAGCACAGATACGCAGTATTTT
TRBD2	TRBV2	TRBJ2-7	.	CASKGLAGAKALRGQYF	TGTGCCAGCAAGGGACTAGCGGGGGCCAAGGCCCTACGAGGGCAGTACTTC
.	TRBV14	TRBJ1-4	.	CASSRRTGGSEKLFF	TGTGCCAGCAGCAGACGAACAGGCGGAAGTGAAAAACTGTTTTTT
.	TRBV7-9	TRBJ1-1	.	CASSLGISYSFF	TGTGCCAGCAGCTTAGGTATTTCGTATTCTTTCTTT
.	TRBV7-9	TRBJ1-1	many	CASSSRDNTEAFF	TGTGCCAGCAGTAGCCGGGACAACACTGAAGCTTTCTTT
TRBD2	TRBV6-5	TRBJ2-7	.	CASWGGSRDYEQYF	TGTGCCAGCTGGGGAGGGAGCCGTGACTACGAGCAGTACTTC
.	TRBV2	TRBJ1-4	few	CASTLLEEKLFF	TGTGCCAGCACCCTCCTGGAAGAAAAACTGTTTTTT
.	TRBV27	TRBJ2-5	.	CATRGTQYF	TGTGCCACCCGGGGGACCCAGTACTTC
TRBD1	TRBV29-1	TRBJ1-5	.	CSVSSGQGLEQPQHF	TGCAGCGTTTCATCGGGACAGGGGTTGGAGCAGCCCCAGCATTTT